Following are 27 T cell receptor beta chains from one sample sequenced in a study of CD8 T cells in ankylosing spondylitis. TCRdb redid the calling of the 5' RACE reads with MiXCR, one entry per CDR3 protein. This table holds around 53,000 distinct CDR3 sequences, 6% to 7.5% found once. Material for sequencing was blood, either unsorted or a sorted T cell fraction (not recorded which). These TCRs come from a female donor with ankylosing spondylitis or in good health (not recorded which).

Many counts were recorded for this clonotype. The CDR3 reads CASSSSTATNEKLFF. For the CDR3, the DNA is TGTGCCAGCAGTTCTTCTACCGCAACTAATGAAAAACTGTTTTTT. The chain recombines TRBV12-3 or TRBV12-4 with TRBJ1-4; D uncertain. The CDR3 sequence is 15 residues long. Trimming removed 4 bases from V and 0 bases from J, with 9 bases in between.

This clonotype was recorded at least ten times. V is TRBV12-3 or TRBV12-4 and J is TRBJ1-5, with no clear D. CDR3 length equals 14 residues. V dropped 2 bases and J dropped 10 bases, with 15 bases sitting between them. Here the CDR3 DNA reads TGTGCCAGCAGTTTATCGAGGGCATGGGAACCCCAGCATTTT. This encodes CASSLSRAWEPQHF.

The CDR3 DNA sequence: TGCGCCAGCGGATATAGCGGGGGCTCCTACAATGAGCAGTTCTTC. It codes for CASGYSGGSYNEQFF. The chain recombines TRBV5-1 with TRBJ2-1; 9 bases line up with TRBD2. CDR1 and CDR2 from the germline V gene are SGHRS and YFSETQ. Losses at the gene ends were 7 bases for V and 0 bases for J; bases not matched to a gene: 5. The CDR3 spans 15 residues.

The V call is TRBV2, the J call TRBJ2-1; D gene uncertain. This CDR3 has 10 residues. CDR1 and CDR2 (germline): SNHLY, FYNNEI. V dropped 6 bases and J dropped 9 bases, with 6 bases sitting between them. The CDR3 protein is CASRLSEQFF. CDR3 bases: TGTGCCAGCAGGTTGAGTGAGCAGTTCTTC.

This clonotype has a count of ten or more. J is TRBJ2-2 and V is TRBV6-1, with D maybe TRBD2 (7 bases). The CDR3 sequence is 16 residues long. V dropped 7 bases and J dropped 8 bases, with 23 bases sitting between them. The V gene's germline CDR1 is MNHNS and CDR2 SASEGT. The DNA of the CDR3 is TGTGCCAGCACCCAAGGGGGGGAAGGAGGTGCAGGGGAGCTGTTTTTT. Translation gives CASTQGGEGGAGELFF.

This chain joins TRBV4-1 and TRBJ1-2; 7 positions agree with TRBD1. V lost 0 bases, J lost 4 bases, and 8 bases stayed unmatched. From germline, CDR1 is MGHRA and CDR2 YSYEKL. The CDR3 contains 16 residues. CDR3 nucleotide sequence: TGCGCCAGCAGCCAAGAGGTACAGGGGCTTGTCTATGGCTACACCTTC. It yields the protein CASSQEVQGLVYGYTF.

This clonotype was seen many times. The chain links TRBV12-3 or TRBV12-4 to TRBJ1-1; 9 bases are shared with TRBD1. The J segment lost 8 bases and the V segment lost 3 bases, leaving 13 bases of the junction unmatched. CDR3 length: 16 amino acids. CDR3 in DNA: TGTGCCAGCAGTTTTCGTCGGGGGACAGGGACCGGGGAAGCTTTCTTT. Its protein is CASSFRRGTGTGEAFF.

This clonotype appeared many times. The V gene is TRBV9, the J gene TRBJ2-1; 9 nucleotides align to TRBD1. The CDR3 spans 17 residues. Per the germline V gene, CDR1 is SGDLS and CDR2 is YYNGEE. The V gene end was trimmed by 0 bases and the J gene end by 8 bases; junction bases not matched to a gene: 12. CDR3 in amino acids: CASSVASGTGSRDEQFF. In DNA, the CDR3 is TGTGCCAGCAGCGTAGCGTCCGGGACAGGGAGTCGGGATGAGCAGTTCTTC. Filled out from reference TRBV9 and TRBJ2-1, the complete variable domain reads DSGVTQTPKHLITATGQRVTLRCSPRSGDLSVYWYQQSLDQGLQFLIQYYNGEERAKGNILERFSAQQFPDLHSELNLSSLELGDSALYFCASSVASGTGSRDEQFFGPGTRLTVL.

In its sample, this clonotype was seen many times. This rearrangement joins TRBV5-5 to TRBJ2-5, with D uncertain. CDR3 length equals 13 residues. Trimming cost V 3 bases and J 2 bases, with 8 bases left between them. The germline CDR1 and CDR2 sequences are SGHKS and YYEKEE (reference sequence). CDR3 amino acids: CASSSPVQETQYF. CDR3 sequence (DNA): TGTGCCAGCAGCTCCCCCGTGCAAGAGACCCAGTACTTC.

This clonotype appeared many times. The chain joins TRBV12-3 or TRBV12-4 to TRBJ2-5, with D possibly being TRBD1 or TRBD2 (5 bases each). This CDR3 spans 13 amino acids. The V end was cut by 6 bases, the J end by 5 bases, with 13 bases between. CDR3 protein: CASRINEGETQYF. The DNA of the CDR3 is TGTGCCAGCAGAATCAACGAGGGGGAGACCCAGTACTTC.

This clonotype was counted ten times or more. Written as DNA, the CDR3 is TGCAGTGCTAGAATAACGGGACAGCCAAACACCGGGGAGCTGTTTTTT. The encoded protein is CSARITGQPNTGELFF. The chain uses TRBV20-1 and TRBJ2-2, with 7 bases that match TRBD1. After removal of 2 bases from V and 2 bases from J, the junction contained 8 bases not matched to a gene. Germline lookup yields CDR1 DFQATT and CDR2 SNEGSKA (reference sequence). This CDR3 has 16 residues.

This clonotype has a count of ten or more. The chain is built from TRBV20-1 and TRBJ1-4; the match to TRBD1 covers 8 bases. After removal of 5 bases from V and 2 bases from J, the junction contained 4 bases not matched to a gene. The CDR3 consists of 14 residues. Germline CDR1 reads DFQATT; CDR2 reads SNEGSKA (reference sequence). The CDR3 region is CSASWTGTNEKLFF. The CDR3 DNA is TGCAGTGCTTCGTGGACAGGGACTAATGAAAAACTGTTTTTT.

This clonotype showed up many times. The chain has TRBV12-3 or TRBV12-4 and TRBJ1-1; possibly TRBD1 for D (5 bases). The V end was cut by 6 bases, the J end by 2 bases, with 10 bases between. The CDR3 is 13 residues long. DNA of the CDR3: TGTGCCAGCAGAATGGGGACCAACACTGAAGCTTTCTTT. It is translated as CASRMGTNTEAFF.

This clonotype has at least ten counts. This chain joins TRBV25-1 and TRBJ1-1; D is unclear. The CDR3 extends over 13 amino acids. In germline, CDR1 is MGHDK, CDR2 SYGVNS. Deletions cut 4 bases from V and 1 base from J, with 7 bases between. CDR3 nucleotide sequence: TGTGCCAGCAGTGGATCAAGGAACACTGAAGCTTTCTTT. Translation gives CASSGSRNTEAFF.

This clonotype came up many times. The chain employs TRBV7-2 and TRBJ1-4; possibly TRBD1 for D (6 bases). The CDR3 is 13 amino acids. V was clipped by 10 bases and J by 3 bases, with 12 bases between them. CDR1 is SGHTA, CDR2 FQGNSA, per germline. The CDR3 nucleotides are TGTGCCACCTCGGGGGCCGCTAATGAAAAACTGTTTTTT. Amino acid sequence: CATSGAANEKLFF.

This clonotype was found many times. The V gene is TRBV19, the J gene TRBJ1-1; possibly TRBD1 for D (5 bases). The CDR3 is made up of 16 amino acids. V was clipped by 2 bases and J by 4 bases, with 17 bases between them. Germline values: CDR1 LNHDA, CDR2 SQIVND (reference sequence). The CDR3 protein is CASSIRVGRGSTEAFF. The CDR3 DNA is TGTGCCAGTAGTATACGTGTCGGCCGGGGGAGCACTGAAGCTTTCTTT. Based on the CDR3 plus reference TRBV19 and TRBJ1-1, the full variable domain is DGGITQSPKYLFRKEGQNVTLSCEQNLNHDAMYWYRQDPGQGLRLIYYSQIVNDFQKGDIAEGYSVSREKKESFPLTVTSAQKNPTAFYLCASSIRVGRGSTEAFFGQGTRLTVV.

In this sample, this clonotype turned up many times. The CDR3 loop is CAISASGQNPYNSPLHF. For the CDR3, the DNA is TGTGCCATCAGTGCGTCGGGACAGAACCCCTATAATTCACCCCTCCACTTT. The rearrangement uses TRBV10-3 and TRBJ1-6; 7 nucleotides agree with TRBD1. In germline, CDR1 is ENHRY, CDR2 SYGVKD. Losses at the gene ends were 4 bases for V and 2 bases for J; bases not matched to a gene: 8. This CDR3 is 17 amino acids long.

The sample holds many counts of this clonotype. This chain links TRBV20-1 with TRBJ2-7, with TRBD2 matching 14 bases. The V segment lost 1 base and the J segment 7 bases; nucleotides outside the gene matches: 6. Germline V gives CDR1 DFQATT, CDR2 SNEGSKA (reference sequence). The CDR3 has 15 amino acids. CDR3 loop: CSARGGLAGVGEQYV. For the CDR3, the DNA is TGCAGTGCTAGAGGGGGACTAGCGGGGGTCGGAGAGCAGTACGTC.

This clonotype is medium-sized within its sample. This chain joins TRBV20-1 and TRBJ1-1; no reliable D call. V dropped 2 bases and J dropped 0 bases, with 13 bases sitting between them. In germline, CDR1 is DFQATT, CDR2 SNEGSKA (reference sequence). The CDR3 totals 15 residues. CDR3 DNA sequence: TGCAGTGCTAGAACGGAGGCACAGCTGAACACTGAAGCTTTCTTT. Its protein product is CSARTEAQLNTEAFF.

This clonotype was detected many times. The chain combines TRBV4-1 with TRBJ1-6; D unclear. The CDR3 loop spans 15 amino acids. Looked up from germline, CDR1 is MGHRA and CDR2 is YSYEKL. The V and J ends lost 3 bases and 7 bases respectively, with 13 bases between them. CDR3 loop: CASSQEADGNSPLHF. CDR3 DNA: TGCGCCAGCAGCCAGGAGGCTGATGGGAATTCACCCCTCCACTTT.

This clonotype was seen many times. This chain links TRBV5-4 with TRBJ1-5; D perhaps matches TRBD1 (5 bases). The V end lost 0 bases, the J end lost 5 bases, and 6 bases lay between the germline ends. Germline CDR1 is SGHNT and CDR2 is YYREEE (reference sequence). The CDR3 loop spans 13 amino acids. For the CDR3, the DNA is TGTGCCAGCAGCTTGGGAGGGGATCAGCCCCAGCATTTT. Protein sequence: CASSLGGDQPQHF.

The table lists this clonotype with many counts. The V call is TRBV5-1, the J call TRBJ1-3; D uncertain. The CDR3 consists of 13 residues. V gave up 4 bases and J gave up 4 bases, with 9 bases separating them. Germline assignment: CDR1 SGHRS and CDR2 YFSETQ. CDR3 region: CASSLLRGNTIYF. Here the CDR3 DNA reads TGCGCCAGCAGCCTCCTGAGAGGAAACACCATATATTTT.

This clonotype was detected ten times or more. The chain links TRBV10-3 to TRBJ2-7; D gene uncertain. Looked up from germline, CDR1 is ENHRY and CDR2 is SYGVKD. The V end was cut by 8 bases, the J end by 2 bases, with 10 bases between. The CDR3 runs 12 residues. The CDR3 here is CAIETPAYEQYF. CDR3 in DNA: TGTGCCATCGAAACTCCAGCCTACGAGCAGTACTTC.

This clonotype was recorded at least ten times. The chain carries TRBV28 and TRBJ1-5; tentative D call: TRBD1 (5 bases). Looked up from germline, CDR1 is MDHEN and CDR2 is SYDVKM. The CDR3 covers 15 residues. The V end lost 7 bases, the J end lost 1 base, and 14 bases lay between the germline ends. The CDR3 loop is CASTTWQGSNQPQHF. CDR3 DNA: TGTGCCAGCACCACGTGGCAGGGCAGCAATCAGCCCCAGCATTTT.

CDR3 coding DNA: TGTGCCAGCAGCTTAGCGGCGGGGGGCTTAGTCTATGGCTACACCTTC. It is translated as CASSLAAGGLVYGYTF. The J gene is TRBJ1-2, the V gene TRBV7-8; weak D call: TRBD1 (6 bases). The CDR3 is made up of 16 amino acids. Germline V gene data show CDR1 as SGHVS and CDR2 as FQNEAQ. The ends were cut back, 0 bases at V and 4 bases at J, with 15 bases in the middle.

The chain has TRBV9 and TRBJ2-4; 8 nucleotides align to TRBD2. CDR3 length: 15 amino acids. The trim removed 5 bases at V and 0 bases at J, leaving 4 bases unmatched. Per the germline V gene, CDR1 is SGDLS and CDR2 is YYNGEE. CDR3 protein: CASSSGEGAKNIQYF. DNA for the CDR3: TGTGCCAGCAGTAGCGGGGAGGGAGCCAAAAACATTCAGTACTTC.

This clonotype was seen many times. This rearrangement joins TRBV24-1 to TRBJ2-1; 15 positions agree with TRBD2. Trimming removed 3 bases from V and 10 bases from J; junction bases left unmatched: 6. The CDR3 covers 16 residues. Germline CDR1 reads KGHDR; CDR2 reads SFDVKD. CDR3 protein: CATSDGVGLAGGEQFF. CDR3 coding DNA: TGTGCCACCAGTGATGGAGTGGGACTAGCGGGGGGAGAGCAGTTCTTC.